Below are 26 T cell receptor beta chains sequenced from a single sample in a study of cytomegalovirus exposure and HLA in healthy donors. PCR primers comprised 60 Vbeta and 13 Jbeta primers. The protocol was immunoSEQ multiplex PCR, while the TCRdb copy is restricted to in-frame clones and leaves out a portion. The table lists fewer than 120,000 clones, around 80% of them singletons. Sequenced input: PBMCs. Receptors were obtained from a man aged 30-40 years in good health and CMV-seropositive.

Note on this clone: The junction does not match germline at one end; this may be a read error. The chain carries TRBV7-9 and TRBJ2-7; D tentatively fits TRBD1 or TRBD2 (5 bases each). Germline lookup yields CDR1 SEHNR and CDR2 FQNEAQ (reference sequence). The CDR3 contains 15 residues. The CDR3 sequence is CSSSLGHQEGYEQYF. In DNA, the CDR3 is TGTTCCAGCAGCTTAGGACACCAAGAGGGCTACGAGCAGTACTTC.

The chain has TRBV30 and TRBJ2-3; a possible D gene is TRBD2 (5 bases). The CDR3 is made up of 13 amino acids. Germline values: CDR1 GTSNPN, CDR2 SVGIG (reference sequence). V was trimmed by 4 bases and J by 6 bases, leaving 14 bases between them. CDR3 in amino acids: CAWTTGFLDTQYF. The CDR3 DNA reads TGTGCCTGGACGACGGGGTTTTTGGATACGCAGTATTTT.

This sequence joins TRBV15 and TRBJ2-7, with a possible D match to TRBD1 (6 bases). The ends were cut back, 2 bases at V and 4 bases at J, with 12 bases in the middle. Germline CDR1 is LNHNV and CDR2 is YYDKDF (reference sequence). The CDR3 length is 14 residues. CDR3 bases: TGTGCCACCAGCAGATCAGGGGCACTATACGAGCAGTACTTC. It encodes CATSRSGALYEQYF.

The rearrangement links TRBV5-1 to TRBJ1-4, with TRBD1 matching 7 bases. Germline trimming cut 0 bases from V and 7 bases from J; bases unmatched to any gene: 6. Germline V gives CDR1 SGHRS, CDR2 YFSETQ. This CDR3 has 15 residues. CDR3: CASSLETGRGEKLFF. CDR3 nucleotide sequence: TGCGCCAGCAGCTTGGAGACAGGGAGAGGTGAAAAACTGTTTTTT.

This clone was detected a few times. This sequence joins TRBV18 and TRBJ2-3; 7 bases match TRBD1. The germline V gene encodes CDR1 KGHSH and CDR2 LQKENI. CDR3 length: 15 residues. V was pared by 4 bases and J by 1 base, with 5 bases of the junction left unmatched. CDR3 in DNA: TGTGCCAGCTCACAAACAGGGGTGGGCACAGATACGCAGTATTTT. Its protein product is CASSQTGVGTDTQYF.

The chain couples TRBV19 to TRBJ1-2, with TRBD1 as a possible D gene (6 bases). The germline V gene has CDR1 LNHDA and CDR2 SQIVND (reference sequence). Trimming shortened V by 5 bases and J by 0 bases, and 16 bases separated the two germline ends. This CDR3 region has 16 residues. The CDR3 nucleotides read TGTGCCAGTAGTTCTACCGGGACACCAGCTAACTATGGCTACACCTTC. Its translation: CASSSTGTPANYGYTF.

This clone was counted only a few times. The chain couples TRBV5-6 to TRBJ1-4; weak D call: TRBD1 (5 bases). The CDR3 covers 13 residues. Germline CDR1 reads SGHDT; CDR2 reads YYEEEE. Trimming took 4 bases from V and 4 from J, leaving 8 bases between them. The CDR3 region is CASSRDSNEKLFF. In DNA form, the CDR3 reads TGTGCCAGCAGCCGCGACAGTAATGAAAAACTGTTTTTT.

For the CDR3, the DNA is TGTGCCAGCAGCGCGGGACAGGATTTCTATGGCTACACCTTC. It translates to CASSAGQDFYGYTF. The chain joins TRBV5-6 to TRBJ1-2; TRBD1 matches at 8 bases. This CDR3 contains 14 residues. The V and J ends lost 4 bases and 4 bases, in that order; junction bases with no gene match: 6. The germline gives CDR1 SGHDT, CDR2 YYEEEE. Looking up the rest from reference TRBV5-6 and TRBJ1-2 gives the full variable domain: DAGVTQSPTHLIKTRGQQVTLRCSPKSGHDTVSWYQQALGQGPQFIFQYYEEEERQRGNFPDRFSGHQFPNYSSELNVNALLLGDSALYLCASSAGQDFYGYTFGSGTRLTVV.

The chain combines TRBV10-3 with TRBJ1-1; TRBD1 aligns across 7 bases. J gave up 1 base and V 3 bases, and 2 bases lay outside the gene matches. Germline V lookup: CDR1 ENHRY, CDR2 SYGVKD. This CDR3 contains 14 residues. The DNA of the CDR3 is TGTGCCATCAGTGAAACAGGGGAGAACACTGAAGCTTTCTTT. Its translation: CAISETGENTEAFF.

V is TRBV19 and J is TRBJ2-1; 11 nucleotides agree with TRBD2. Looked up from germline, CDR1 is LNHDA and CDR2 is SQIVND (reference sequence). The CDR3 runs 14 residues. V was clipped by 5 bases and J by 9 bases; unmatched bases: 6. DNA for the CDR3: TGTGCCAGTAGTCTGGTAGCGGGGGGGAGTGAGCAGTTCTTC. Protein: CASSLVAGGSEQFF.

CDR3: CASSSGTGYSYEQYF. The CDR3 region has the DNA TGTGCCAGTAGCAGCGGGACAGGTTATTCCTACGAGCAGTACTTC. The chain couples TRBV19 to TRBJ2-7, with D possibly TRBD1 on 8 matching bases. From germline, CDR1 is LNHDA and CDR2 SQIVND (reference sequence). The ends were cut back, 6 bases at V and 1 base at J, with 16 bases in the middle. This CDR3 spans 15 amino acids.

The CDR3 spells CASSLAESADTQYF. The CDR3 DNA reads as TGCGCCAGCAGCTTGGCCGAGTCCGCCGATACGCAGTATTTT. This chain joins TRBV5-1 and TRBJ2-3; D is uncertain. Germline CDR1 SGHRS, CDR2 YFSETQ. The V end was cut by 0 bases, the J end by 6 bases, with 11 bases between. This CDR3 contains 14 residues.

V gene TRBV7-9 combines with J gene TRBJ1-3, with TRBD1 matching 7 bases. Per germline, CDR1 SEHNR and CDR2 FQNEAQ (reference sequence). Trimming took 5 bases from V and 3 from J; bases not matched to a gene: 1. This CDR3 is built from 13 residues. The DNA for the CDR3 is TGTGCCAGCAGCCGGACAGGTGGAAACACCATATATTTT. This codes for CASSRTGGNTIYF.

The chain combines TRBV2 with TRBJ2-5; TRBD1 aligns across 10 bases. CDR3 length equals 16 residues. V lost 7 bases to trimming and J lost 2 bases; unmatched junction nucleotides: 10. CDR1 and CDR2 from the germline V gene are SNHLY and FYNNEI. The CDR3 region is CASTAGQGGEQETQYF. In nucleotides, the CDR3 is TGTGCCAGCACCGCAGGACAGGGGGGGGAACAAGAGACCCAGTACTTC.

This chain connects TRBV12-5 to TRBJ1-1; D unresolved. Trimming took 3 bases from V and 8 from J, leaving 7 bases between them. CDR1 is LGHNT, CDR2 FRNRAP, per germline. The CDR3 is 11 residues long. The CDR3 protein is CASGLEQEAFF. The CDR3 DNA reads TGTGCTAGTGGTTTAGAACAGGAAGCTTTCTTT.

The chain has TRBV10-3 and TRBJ1-1, with D possibly being TRBD1 (5 bases). The ends were cut back, 3 bases at V and 3 bases at J, with 11 bases in the middle. This CDR3 has 14 amino acids. Germline V lookup: CDR1 ENHRY, CDR2 SYGVKD. CDR3 residues: CAISDRGTDTEAFF. CDR3 bases: TGTGCCATCAGTGACCGGGGGACCGACACTGAAGCTTTCTTT.

The chain employs TRBV7-2 and TRBJ2-3; 7 positions agree with TRBD2. The CDR3 extends over 16 amino acids. Germline V gives CDR1 SGHTA, CDR2 FQGNSA. The J segment lost 3 bases and the V segment lost 5 bases, leaving 11 bases of the junction unmatched. The CDR3 here is CASSPVWGRGTDTQYF. Here the CDR3 DNA reads TGTGCCAGCAGCCCGGTCTGGGGGAGGGGTACAGATACGCAGTATTTT.

The chain links TRBV4-1 to TRBJ2-2; D may be TRBD1 (6 bases). Per germline, CDR1 MGHRA and CDR2 YSYEKL. Trimming shortened V by 0 bases and J by 1 base, and 12 bases separated the two germline ends. The CDR3 consists of 17 residues. The CDR3 sequence is CASSQEGMGQNTGELFF. The CDR3 DNA reads as TGCGCCAGCAGCCAAGAAGGAATGGGACAGAACACCGGGGAGCTGTTTTTT.

The CDR3 sequence: CSVPRGVGLSGELFF. The CDR3 DNA reads TGCAGCGTCCCCAGGGGGGTCGGGTTGAGCGGGGAGCTGTTTTTT. The chain combines TRBV29-1 with TRBJ2-2; tentative D call: TRBD1 (7 bases). V was clipped by 6 bases and J by 7 bases, with 21 bases between them. This CDR3 is built from 15 residues. The germline V gene has CDR1 SQVTM and CDR2 ANQGSEA.

The CDR3 spells CSVLKQGRSNEKLFF. DNA of the CDR3: TGCAGCGTTCTTAAACAGGGGAGGTCTAATGAAAAACTGTTTTTT. This chain links TRBV29-1 with TRBJ1-4, with 7 bases aligning to TRBD1. This CDR3 region has 15 residues. Per germline, CDR1 SQVTM and CDR2 ANQGSEA. V was clipped by 5 bases and J by 3 bases; unmatched bases: 9.

The chain couples TRBV12-5 to TRBJ2-1; 8 bases fit TRBD1. V was clipped by 5 bases and J by 5 bases; unmatched bases: 11. Per germline, CDR1 LGHNT and CDR2 FRNRAP. The CDR3 length is 16 residues. The CDR3 DNA is TGTGCTAGTGGTGGGGCCTGGACAGGGAGCGACAATGAGCAGTTCTTC. Encoded protein: CASGGAWTGSDNEQFF. Supplemented by reference TRBV12-5 and TRBJ2-1, the full variable domain reads DARVTQTPRHKVTEMGQEVTMRCQPILGHNTVFWYRQTMMQGLELLAYFRNRAPLDDSGMPKDRFSAEMPDATLATLKIQPSEPRDSAVYFCASGGAWTGSDNEQFFGPGTRLTVL.

The chain uses TRBV2 and TRBJ2-3, with D maybe TRBD1 (5 bases). This CDR3 contains 16 residues. Germline CDR1 and CDR2: SNHLY and FYNNEI. V shed 4 bases and J shed 1 base, with 15 bases lying between them. The CDR3, as DNA: TGTGCCAGCAGTGTGGAACAGGTGTCCCGCACAGATACGCAGTATTTT. Its translation is CASSVEQVSRTDTQYF. Full variable domain (rest looked up from reference TRBV2 and TRBJ2-3): EPEVTQTPSHQVTQMGQEVILRCVPISNHLYFYWYRQILGQKVEFLVSFYNNEISEKSEIFDDQFSVERPDGSNFTLKIRSTKLEDSAMYFCASSVEQVSRTDTQYFGPGTRLTVL.

The CDR3 is CASSETGGGYGYTF. The CDR3, as DNA: TGTGCCAGTAGTGAGACGGGGGGCGGCTATGGCTACACCTTC. The V gene is TRBV19, the J gene TRBJ1-2; D may be TRBD1 (6 bases). V was clipped by 5 bases and J by 4 bases, with 14 bases between them. Germline CDR1 is LNHDA and CDR2 is SQIVND (reference sequence). The CDR3 sequence is 14 residues long.

This clone came up a few times. The chain uses TRBV4-1 and TRBJ1-2; D gene uncertain. The CDR3 is 15 residues long. V was shortened by 2 bases and J by 0 bases, with 10 bases between the two germline ends. The germline gives CDR1 MGHRA, CDR2 YSYEKL. Written as DNA, the CDR3 is TGCGCCAGCAGCCAAACGGCAGGCCCTAACTATGGCTACACCTTC. Its translation: CASSQTAGPNYGYTF.

The chain couples TRBV19 to TRBJ2-7; tentatively, D is TRBD1 (6 bases). From germline, CDR1 is LNHDA and CDR2 SQIVND (reference sequence). The CDR3 is made up of 16 amino acids. Deletions cut 5 bases from V and 0 bases from J, with 17 bases between. CDR3: CASSQGGHYPSYEQYF. The CDR3 DNA sequence: TGTGCCAGTAGTCAAGGGGGACATTACCCCTCCTACGAGCAGTACTTC.

This chain uses TRBV27 with TRBJ2-5; D is possibly TRBD2 (6 bases). The CDR3 totals 16 residues. The germline V and J ends were trimmed by 1 base and 11 bases, with 23 bases remaining between them. Germline assignment: CDR1 MNHEY and CDR2 SMNVEV (reference sequence). The CDR3 reads CASSLFSEQGTGEQYF. CDR3 in DNA: TGTGCCAGCAGTTTATTCAGCGAGCAGGGAACGGGGGAGCAGTACTTC.